These 29 T cell receptor beta chains came from one sample sequenced in a study of blood T cell repertoires in COVID-19. Sequencing was performed with immunoSEQ multiplex PCR; in TCRdb, only in-frame clones are kept and a portion is missing. Of 150,000 to 180,000 clones in the sample, roughly 82% are singletons; the top ten hold more than 7.5%. Sequencing was done on a sample of peripheral blood. These receptors were taken from a woman between 50 and 59 years old with acute or convalescent COVID-19.

The genes are TRBV5-6 and TRBJ2-7; tentative D call: TRBD1 (6 bases). CDR3 length: 17 amino acids. Germline lookup yields CDR1 SGHDT and CDR2 YYEEEE. The V end lost 0 bases, the J end lost 7 bases, and 23 bases lay between the germline ends. The CDR3 bases are TGTGCCAGCAGCTTGGAAGTATCCGGGACAAGCCTTGGGGAGCAGTACTTC. Protein sequence: CASSLEVSGTSLGEQYF.

This clone was picked up a small number of times. V and J are TRBV19 and TRBJ1-1; TRBD1 matches at 12 bases. This CDR3 comprises 14 residues. Trimming removed 7 bases from V and 5 bases from J; junction bases left unmatched: 5. Germline assignment: CDR1 LNHDA and CDR2 SQIVND (reference sequence). Written as DNA, the CDR3 is TGTGCCAGTACCCCGGGACAGGGGGCGACTGAAGCTTTCTTT. Protein sequence: CASTPGQGATEAFF.

V and J are TRBV5-4 and TRBJ1-2; TRBD1 matches 9 bases. This CDR3 region has 14 residues. Germline loops: CDR1 SGHNT, CDR2 YYREEE (reference sequence). Trimming took 4 bases from V and 2 from J; bases not matched to a gene: 3. DNA for the CDR3: TGTGCCAGCAGCCCAGGGACAGGGAACTATGGCTACACCTTC. Protein sequence: CASSPGTGNYGYTF.

The rearrangement uses TRBV5-1 and TRBJ2-7, with D perhaps TRBD1 (5 bases). Trimming left V 5 bases short and J 3 bases short, with 9 bases between. Germline V gives CDR1 SGHRS, CDR2 YFSETQ. This CDR3 comprises 12 residues. CDR3 protein: CASRGQFYEQYF. The CDR3 DNA follows: TGCGCCAGCAGGGGGCAGTTCTACGAGCAGTACTTC.

The chain links TRBV6-1 to TRBJ1-2; a possible D gene is TRBD1 (5 bases). V was pared by 1 base and J by 0 bases, with 18 bases between. CDR1 MNHNS and CDR2 SASEGT come from the germline V gene. CDR3 size: 18 residues. Here the CDR3 DNA reads TGTGCCAGCAGTGAAGTCGTGGTAGGGGCAGGGCCTAACTATGGCTACACCTTC. Protein: CASSEVVVGAGPNYGYTF.

This sequence joins TRBV2 and TRBJ2-7; possibly TRBD1 for D (6 bases). The V gene's germline CDR1 is SNHLY and CDR2 FYNNEI. Trimming took 5 bases from V and 6 from J, leaving 20 bases between them. The CDR3 runs 15 residues. The CDR3 reads CASSPRAGTPSEQYF. CDR3 sequence (DNA): TGTGCCAGCAGTCCACGAGCCGGGACACCCTCCGAGCAGTACTTC.

V gene TRBV7-9 combines with J gene TRBJ1-6; 7 bases fit TRBD1. The CDR3 loop spans 15 amino acids. The ends lost 3 bases at V and 4 bases at J; junction bases unmatched: 3. Germline V CDR1 and CDR2: SEHNR, FQNEAQ (reference sequence). The DNA of the CDR3 is TGTGCCAGCAGCTTCGGGACAGTTTATAATTCACCCCTCCACTTT. Translated, it gives CASSFGTVYNSPLHF.

This clone has a single count. The V call is TRBV7-9, the J call TRBJ2-3; 10 bases line up with TRBD2. Looked up from germline, CDR1 is SEHNR and CDR2 is FQNEAQ (reference sequence). This CDR3 contains 16 residues. V gave up 0 bases and J gave up 4 bases; unmatched junction bases: 4. CDR3: CASSLASSGSADTQYF. CDR3 bases: TGTGCCAGCAGCTTAGCGTCTAGCGGGAGCGCAGATACGCAGTATTTT.

The chain has TRBV3-1 (or the pseudogene TRBV3-2) and TRBJ2-7; D is perhaps TRBD2 (6 bases). Per germline, CDR1 LGHDT and CDR2 YNNKEL (reference sequence). The CDR3 covers 15 residues. V was clipped by 4 bases and J by 1 base, with 14 bases between them. In DNA form, the CDR3 reads TGTGCCAGCAGCCGGACCGGGACTGGTTCCTACGAGCAGTACTTC. Translating it yields CASSRTGTGSYEQYF.

The chain joins TRBV5-8 to TRBJ2-7, with D tentatively TRBD1 (6 bases). Germline values: CDR1 SGHTS, CDR2 YDEGEE. The CDR3 totals 15 residues. The germline V and J ends were trimmed by 1 base and 2 bases, with 13 bases remaining between them. The CDR3 bases are TGTGCCAGCAGCTTGATCGACAGGAAAGCCTACGAGCAGTACTTC. Amino acids: CASSLIDRKAYEQYF.

This chain links TRBV28 with TRBJ2-1, with D perhaps matching TRBD1 (5 bases). V shed 5 bases and J shed 11 bases, with 10 bases lying between them. Germline loops: CDR1 MDHEN, CDR2 SYDVKM. This CDR3 is built from 11 residues. The CDR3 region has the DNA TGTGCCAGCAGTACACGACAGAAGCAGTTCTTC. It translates to CASSTRQKQFF.

The chain carries TRBV29-1 and TRBJ2-3, with 7 bases identical to TRBD1. The J segment lost 2 bases and the V segment lost 7 bases, leaving 6 bases of the junction unmatched. CDR3 size: 13 residues. The germline gives CDR1 SQVTM, CDR2 ANQGSEA. The CDR3: CSGDGTATDTQYF. CDR3 coding DNA: TGCAGCGGGGACGGGACAGCCACAGATACGCAGTATTTT.

The CDR3 sequence: CASSLDRETEAFF. The CDR3 nucleotides read TGTGCCAGCAGCCTTGACAGGGAGACTGAAGCTTTCTTT. V is TRBV7-2 and J is TRBJ1-1, with TRBD1 identical over 7 bases. This CDR3 is built from 13 residues. Germline CDR1 SGHTA, CDR2 FQGNSA. V lost 5 bases and J lost 5; bases outside the gene matches: 5.

The chain recombines TRBV7-9 with TRBJ2-3, with a weak D call TRBD2 (5 bases). Germline V gene data show CDR1 as SEHNR and CDR2 as FQNEAQ (reference sequence). Trimming shortened V by 6 bases and J by 0 bases, and 10 bases separated the two germline ends. CDR3 size: 14 residues. In DNA form, the CDR3 reads TGTGCCAGCAGTTCGGGAATAAGCACAGATACGCAGTATTTT. Encoded protein: CASSSGISTDTQYF. The complete variable domain, with remaining parts taken from reference TRBV7-9 and TRBJ2-3, reads DTGVSQNPRHKITKRGQNVTFRCDPISEHNRLYWYRQTLGQGPEFLTYFQNEAQLEKSRLLSDRFSAERPKGSFSTLEIQRTEQGDSAMYLCASSSGISTDTQYFGPGTRLTVL.

The CDR3 sequence is CASSSSKSSYNEQFF. CDR3 nucleotides: TGTGCCAGTAGTTCGTCGAAGAGCTCCTACAATGAGCAGTTCTTC. The V and J genes are TRBV19 and TRBJ2-1; no definite D call. The ends were cut back, 5 bases at V and 0 bases at J, with 11 bases in the middle. CDR1 and CDR2 from the germline V gene are LNHDA and SQIVND (reference sequence). The CDR3 length is 15 residues.

The chain joins TRBV19 to TRBJ1-5; 9 positions match TRBD1. Germline trimming cut 3 bases from V and 7 bases from J; bases unmatched to any gene: 10. CDR3 length: 16 amino acids. CDR1 is LNHDA, CDR2 SQIVND, per germline (reference sequence). CDR3 protein: CASSIRGQGQGQPQHF. For the CDR3, the DNA is TGTGCCAGTAGTATTAGGGGACAGGGACAAGGGCAGCCCCAGCATTTT. The whole variable domain, filled in from reference TRBV19 and TRBJ1-5, reads DGGITQSPKYLFRKEGQNVTLSCEQNLNHDAMYWYRQDPGQGLRLIYYSQIVNDFQKGDIAEGYSVSREKKESFPLTVTSAQKNPTAFYLCASSIRGQGQGQPQHFGDGTRLSIL.

V gene TRBV3-1 (or the pseudogene TRBV3-2) combines with J gene TRBJ2-1; 14 positions agree with TRBD2. V lost 3 bases to trimming and J lost 7 bases; unmatched junction nucleotides: 14. Germline-derived CDR1 and CDR2 are LGHDT and YNNKEL (reference sequence). The CDR3 length is 19 residues. CDR3 loop: CASSHPPAGTSGSLNEQFF. The CDR3 coding sequence is TGTGCCAGCAGCCACCCCCCCGCCGGGACTAGCGGGAGTTTGAATGAGCAGTTCTTC.

The chain carries TRBV19 and TRBJ2-5; D might be TRBD1 (5 bases). Germline V gene lookup returns CDR1 LNHDA and CDR2 SQIVND (reference sequence). The CDR3 loop spans 12 amino acids. V lost 3 bases and J lost 6, with 8 bases in between. CDR3 protein: CASSMQGKTQYF. In DNA form, the CDR3 reads TGTGCCAGTAGTATGCAGGGAAAGACCCAGTACTTC.

On this clone: Other DNA sequences in the sample encode the same CDR3. J is TRBJ2-5 and V is TRBV7-2; D is unresolved. V was clipped by 5 bases and J by 8 bases, with 9 bases between them. CDR1 is SGHTA, CDR2 FQGNSA, per germline. This CDR3 spans 11 amino acids. CDR3 coding DNA: TGTGCCAGCAGCCCAAGCACCACCCAGTACTTC. The encoded protein is CASSPSTTQYF. The complete variable domain, with remaining parts taken from reference TRBV7-2 and TRBJ2-5, reads GAGVSQSPSNKVTEKGKDVELRCDPISGHTALYWYRQSLGQGLEFLIYFQGNSAPDKSGLPSDRFSAERTGGSVSTLTIQRTQQEDSAVYLCASSPSTTQYFGPGTRLLVL.

The genes are TRBV27 and TRBJ2-2; 10 nucleotides line up with TRBD1. The CDR3 covers 15 residues. Germline-derived CDR1 and CDR2 are MNHEY and SMNVEV (reference sequence). Trimming at V came to 3 bases and at J to 5 bases, leaving 3 bases not matched to a gene. CDR3 in DNA: TGTGCCAGCAGTTTTCCGGGACAGGGGACCGGGGAGCTGTTTTTT. This translates into CASSFPGQGTGELFF.

The chain carries TRBV5-4 and TRBJ2-3, with TRBD2 matching 8 bases. V lost 4 bases, J lost 0 bases, and 7 bases stayed unmatched. The CDR3 totals 16 residues. Germline V gene sequence: CDR1 SGHNT, CDR2 YYREEE (reference sequence). CDR3 nucleotide sequence: TGTGCCAGCAGCCCCAGCGGGGGAGCTAGCACAGATACGCAGTATTTT. Encoded protein: CASSPSGGASTDTQYF.

The DNA of the CDR3 is TGTGCCAGCAGCTCGGACAGGAAATATGGCTACACCTTC. Translating it yields CASSSDRKYGYTF. V gene TRBV7-2 combines with J gene TRBJ1-2, with 7 bases matching TRBD1. The germline CDR1 and CDR2 sequences are SGHTA and FQGNSA. CDR3 length: 13 residues. The J segment lost 5 bases and the V segment lost 4 bases, leaving 4 bases of the junction unmatched.

J is TRBJ2-6 and V is TRBV4-3, with a possible D match to TRBD2 (6 bases). The CDR3 has 17 amino acids. The germline V gene encodes CDR1 LGHNA and CDR2 YSLEER. The V gene lost 1 base and the J gene lost 0 bases, with 10 bases spanning the gap. CDR3 DNA: TGCGCCAGCAGCCAAGTGGGGAGGAGCTCTGGGGCCAACGTCCTGACTTTC. Translated: CASSQVGRSSGANVLTF.

The chain is built from TRBV6-2 or TRBV6-3 and TRBJ2-3; D remains unclear. The CDR3 covers 15 residues. CDR1 is MNHEY and CDR2 is SVGEGT in the germline V gene. V was clipped by 1 base and J by 0 bases, with 8 bases between them. CDR3 in amino acids: CASSYYLRSTDTQYF. CDR3 coding DNA: TGTGCCAGCAGTTACTACCTTAGAAGCACAGATACGCAGTATTTT.

The chain uses TRBV19 and TRBJ1-2, with 7 bases fitting TRBD1. Germline assignment: CDR1 LNHDA and CDR2 SQIVND (reference sequence). CDR3 length: 16 amino acids. V lost 2 bases and J lost 2; bases outside the gene matches: 8. CDR3 DNA: TGTGCCAGTAGTATATTCCACACAGGGGCGAACTATGGCTACACCTTC. Amino acids: CASSIFHTGANYGYTF.

The chain recombines TRBV7-3 with TRBJ2-1; the match to TRBD1 covers 8 bases. This CDR3 region has 13 residues. J was trimmed by 9 bases and V by 5 bases; bases with no gene match: 6. Germline values: CDR1 SGHTA, CDR2 FQGTGA. CDR3 loop: CASSPNTGGEQFF. The DNA for the CDR3 is TGTGCCAGCAGCCCCAATACAGGGGGTGAGCAGTTCTTC.

This clone was recorded once. The V call is TRBV15, the J call TRBJ1-5; D is ambiguous. V lost 0 bases and J 6 bases, leaving 9 bases between the germline ends. Germline V gives CDR1 LNHNV, CDR2 YYDKDF (reference sequence). The CDR3 sequence is 14 residues long. CDR3 nucleotide sequence: TGTGCCACCAGCAGAGACCGATTAGCTCAGCCCCAGCATTTT. Translating gives CATSRDRLAQPQHF.

CDR3 in amino acids: CASSQDHNSPLHF. CDR3 coding DNA: TGTGCCAGCAGTCAGGATCATAATTCACCCCTCCACTTT. The J gene is TRBJ1-6, the V gene TRBV6-5; D not resolved. CDR3 size: 13 residues. Germline V CDR1 and CDR2: MNHEY, SVGAGI. V lost 5 bases and J 5 bases, leaving 7 bases between the germline ends.

This sequence joins TRBV5-1 and TRBJ1-4, with 7 nucleotides matching TRBD1. This CDR3 is built from 15 residues. V shed 4 bases, J shed 7 bases, and the junction held 10 bases outside the gene matches. The germline CDR1 and CDR2 sequences are SGHRS and YFSETQ. The CDR3 region has the DNA TGCGCCAGCAGCCCAGGGACAGCCTCAGGTGAAAAACTGTTTTTT. This codes for CASSPGTASGEKLFF.